Each of the 19 T cell receptor beta chains below was sequenced from the same sample in a study of T cell responses to AZD1222 COVID-19 vaccine. The table came from immunoSEQ multiplex PCR; TCRdb's copy has only in-frame clones and leaves some out. This table holds around 120,000 clones, about nine tenths found once. The input for sequencing was peripheral blood, taken on day 0 of AZD1222 vaccination. The receptors were sampled from an adult in good health.

V and J are TRBV27 and TRBJ2-3, with D perhaps matching TRBD1 (5 bases). There are 15 residues in the CDR3. Germline V CDR1 and CDR2: MNHEY, SMNVEV (reference sequence). The ends were cut back, 2 bases at V and 0 bases at J, with 9 bases in the middle. The chain's CDR3 is CASSLRGFSTDTQYF. Here the CDR3 DNA reads TGTGCCAGCAGTTTAAGGGGATTTAGCACAGATACGCAGTATTTT.

V gene TRBV28 combines with J gene TRBJ1-5, with D unresolved. CDR3 size: 15 residues. The V end lost 1 base, the J end lost 1 base, and 8 bases lay between the germline ends. Germline V gene lookup returns CDR1 MDHEN and CDR2 SYDVKM. The CDR3 loop is CASSLFGRSNQPQHF. In DNA, the CDR3 is TGTGCCAGCAGTTTATTTGGACGAAGCAATCAGCCCCAGCATTTT.

The rearrangement joins TRBV9 to TRBJ1-4, with a tentative D call TRBD1 (6 bases). Germline-derived CDR1 and CDR2 are SGDLS and YYNGEE. Deletions cut 4 bases from V and 7 bases from J, with 17 bases between. The CDR3 is 15 amino acids. In nucleotides, the CDR3 is TGTGCCAGCAGCACTGGGGGGGCGCGGGGTGAAAAACTGTTTTTT. This translates into CASSTGGARGEKLFF.

The V call is TRBV5-1, the J call TRBJ2-5, with 7 nucleotides matching TRBD1. The length of the CDR3 is 17 residues. The germline gives CDR1 SGHRS, CDR2 YFSETQ. V was pared by 1 base and J by 4 bases, with 13 bases of the junction left unmatched. CDR3 nucleotide sequence: TGCGCCAGCAGCTTGACTTCATCGTTCGCAGGGGGAGAGACCCAGTACTTC. Encoded protein: CASSLTSSFAGGETQYF. The full variable domain, completed using reference TRBV5-1 and TRBJ2-5, is KAGVTQTPRYLIKTRGQQVTLSCSPISGHRSVSWYQQTPGQGLQFLFEYFSETQRNKGNFPGRFSGRQFSNSRSEMNVSTLELGDSALYLCASSLTSSFAGGETQYFGPGTRLLVL.

This chain links TRBV2 with TRBJ1-4; D uncertain. Germline V gene lookup returns CDR1 SNHLY and CDR2 FYNNEI. V was clipped by 3 bases and J by 0 bases, with 14 bases between them. This CDR3 has 17 residues. The CDR3: CASSDPPSVATNEKLFF. The CDR3 DNA follows: TGTGCCAGCAGTGACCCGCCTAGCGTTGCAACTAATGAAAAACTGTTTTTT.

The chain joins TRBV10-3 to TRBJ1-1; D call uncertain. V was clipped by 4 bases and J by 1 base, with 7 bases between them. CDR1 ENHRY and CDR2 SYGVKD come from the germline V gene. The CDR3 has 13 amino acids. The CDR3 bases are TGTGCCATCAGTGGGGAGGGGAACACTGAAGCTTTCTTT. As protein: CAISGEGNTEAFF.

This clone was observed a few times. The J gene is TRBJ2-3, the V gene TRBV6-2 or TRBV6-3; weak D call: TRBD1 (5 bases). The V and J ends lost 6 bases and 2 bases respectively, with 9 bases between them. Germline lookup yields CDR1 MNHEY and CDR2 SVGEGT. The CDR3 has 13 amino acids. CDR3 sequence reads: CASSQTDTDTQYF. CDR3 coding DNA: TGTGCCAGCAGCCAGACAGACACAGATACGCAGTATTTT.

The chain joins TRBV5-6 to TRBJ1-2, with D possibly TRBD1 on 6 matching bases. The CDR3 has 17 amino acids. Trimming removed 0 bases from V and 0 bases from J, with 15 bases in between. CDR1 SGHDT and CDR2 YYEEEE come from the germline V gene. The CDR3 DNA reads as TGTGCCAGCAGCTTGGTTGTCAGGGGCAAAGCTAACTATGGCTACACCTTC. It specifies CASSLVVRGKANYGYTF.

This chain uses TRBV4-1 with TRBJ2-2; 8 bases match TRBD2. CDR1 is MGHRA, CDR2 YSYEKL, per germline. V lost 4 bases, J lost 5 bases, and 9 bases stayed unmatched. The CDR3 consists of 16 residues. The CDR3 region has the DNA TGCGCCAGCAGCCCCATCCCTAGCGGGCCTACCGGGGAGCTGTTTTTT. It encodes CASSPIPSGPTGELFF.

The CDR3 reads CASSNRGRGNTEAFF. The DNA of the CDR3 is TGTGCCAGCAGCAACCGAGGACGGGGGAACACTGAAGCTTTCTTT. The chain carries TRBV7-8 and TRBJ1-1; D not resolved. The germline V gene has CDR1 SGHVS and CDR2 FQNEAQ. Trimming took 5 bases from V and 1 from J, leaving 14 bases between them. The CDR3 contains 15 residues. The full variable domain, its missing parts supplied by reference TRBV7-8 and TRBJ1-1, is GAGVSQSPRYKVAKRGQDVALRCDPISGHVSLFWYQQALGQGPEFLTYFQNEAQLDKSGLPSDRFFAERPEGSVSTLKIQRTQQEDSAVYLCASSNRGRGNTEAFFGQGTRLTVV.

The chain couples TRBV18 to TRBJ2-2; D not certain. V lost 5 bases and J lost 5, with 9 bases in between. Per the germline V gene, CDR1 is KGHSH and CDR2 is LQKENI. The CDR3 is made up of 13 amino acids. CDR3: CASSATGTGELFF. In DNA, the CDR3 is TGTGCCAGCTCAGCCACCGGGACCGGGGAGCTGTTTTTT.

The chain links TRBV7-8 to TRBJ2-7; a possible D gene is TRBD2 (5 bases). This CDR3 is 14 amino acids long. Between the trimmed V and J ends, which lost 3 bases and 3 bases, there was a span of 12 bases. CDR1 and CDR2 (germline): SGHVS, FQNEAQ. This CDR3 is CASSFTLAGYEQYF. In DNA, the CDR3 is TGTGCCAGCAGCTTTACACTGGCGGGCTACGAGCAGTACTTC.

V and J are TRBV7-9 and TRBJ1-1, with a tentative D call TRBD1 (5 bases). This CDR3 contains 12 residues. The germline gives CDR1 SEHNR, CDR2 FQNEAQ (reference sequence). V was cut by 8 bases and J by 5 bases, with 12 bases left in between. This chain's CDR3 is CASEFWGTEAFF. CDR3 nucleotides: TGTGCCAGCGAATTCTGGGGGACTGAAGCTTTCTTT.

The V call is TRBV19, the J call TRBJ2-1; 15 nucleotides agree with TRBD2. J was trimmed by 7 bases and V by 4 bases; bases with no gene match: 2. The CDR3 is 15 residues long. The germline CDR1 and CDR2 sequences are LNHDA and SQIVND (reference sequence). The chain's CDR3 is CASSTGTSGGNEQFF. CDR3 coding DNA: TGTGCCAGTAGTACCGGGACTAGCGGGGGGAATGAGCAGTTCTTC.

The rearrangement joins TRBV28 to TRBJ2-7; 8 bases match TRBD2. Trimming cost V 2 bases and J 3 bases; bases outside gene matches: 6. The CDR3 contains 15 residues. The germline V gene encodes CDR1 MDHEN and CDR2 SYDVKM. The CDR3 here is CASSLEAGGHYEQYF. The DNA of the CDR3 is TGTGCCAGCAGTTTAGAGGCGGGAGGACACTACGAGCAGTACTTC. Looking up the rest from reference TRBV28 and TRBJ2-7 gives the full variable domain: DVKVTQSSRYLVKRTGEKVFLECVQDMDHENMFWYRQDPGLGLRLIYFSYDVKMKEKGDIPEGYSVSREKKERFSLILESASTNQTSMYLCASSLEAGGHYEQYFGPGTRLTVT.

The genes are TRBV27 and TRBJ1-2; 8 bases line up with TRBD1. J lost 0 bases, V lost 0 bases, and 0 bases had no gene match. The germline CDR1 and CDR2 sequences are MNHEY and SMNVEV (reference sequence). This CDR3 is 15 amino acids long. Written as DNA, the CDR3 is TGTGCCAGCAGTTTATCGGACAGGGCTAACTATGGCTACACCTTC. Translated: CASSLSDRANYGYTF.

A few counts support this clone. Here the CDR3 DNA reads TGTGCCAGCAGCTTAGCGAGGTCCAGGCCGAACAATCAGCCCCAGCATTTT. Amino acid sequence: CASSLARSRPNNQPQHF. The rearrangement links TRBV7-8 to TRBJ1-5; D call uncertain. Germline V gene data show CDR1 as SGHVS and CDR2 as FQNEAQ. This CDR3 comprises 17 residues. V lost 0 bases to trimming and J lost 3 bases, with 15 bases between them.

The genes are TRBV11-2 and TRBJ1-6, with D hard to call. Germline CDR1 is SGHAT and CDR2 is FQNNGV. This CDR3 has 17 amino acids. V was pared by 4 bases and J by 0 bases, with 13 bases between. The CDR3 region has the DNA TGTGCCAGCAGCTCCCCGGCAGGCCCCTCCTATAATTCACCCCTCCACTTT. Amino acids: CASSSPAGPSYNSPLHF. The whole variable domain, remainder taken from reference TRBV11-2 and TRBJ1-6, is EAGVAQSPRYKIIEKRQSVAFWCNPISGHATLYWYQQILGQGPKLLIQFQNNGVVDDSQLPKDRFSAERLKGVDSTLKIQPAKLEDSAVYLCASSSPAGPSYNSPLHFGNGTRLTVT.

The rearrangement joins TRBV19 to TRBJ1-6; D gene unclear. V was trimmed by 6 bases and J by 10 bases, leaving 13 bases between them. The CDR3 totals 13 residues. CDR1 is LNHDA and CDR2 is SQIVND in the germline V gene (reference sequence). The CDR3 spells CASSGDLESPLHF. The CDR3 DNA sequence: TGTGCCAGTAGCGGAGATTTGGAGTCACCCCTCCACTTT.